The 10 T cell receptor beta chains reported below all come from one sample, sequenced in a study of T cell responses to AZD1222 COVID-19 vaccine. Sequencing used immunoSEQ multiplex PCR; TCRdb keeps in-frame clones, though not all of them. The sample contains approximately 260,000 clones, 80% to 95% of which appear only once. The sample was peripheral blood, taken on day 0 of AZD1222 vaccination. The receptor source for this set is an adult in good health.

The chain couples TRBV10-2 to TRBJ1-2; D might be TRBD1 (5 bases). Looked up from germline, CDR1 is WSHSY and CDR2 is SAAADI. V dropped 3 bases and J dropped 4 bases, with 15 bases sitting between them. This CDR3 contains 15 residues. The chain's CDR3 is CASSDSGRGPYGYTF. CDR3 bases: TGCGCCAGCAGTGACTCCGGTAGGGGCCCCTATGGCTACACCTTC.

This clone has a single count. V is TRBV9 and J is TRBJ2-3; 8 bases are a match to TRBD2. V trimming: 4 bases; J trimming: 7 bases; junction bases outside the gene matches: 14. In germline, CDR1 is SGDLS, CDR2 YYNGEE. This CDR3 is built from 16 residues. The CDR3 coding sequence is TGTGCCAGCAGCCCCCGGTCGGGGGGGGCGGGAAATACGCAGTATTTT. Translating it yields CASSPRSGGAGNTQYF.

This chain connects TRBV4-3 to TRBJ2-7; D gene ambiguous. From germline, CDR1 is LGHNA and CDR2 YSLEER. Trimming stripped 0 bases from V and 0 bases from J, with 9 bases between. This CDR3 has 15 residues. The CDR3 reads CASSQEWAPSYEQYF. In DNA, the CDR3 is TGCGCCAGCAGCCAAGAATGGGCACCCTCCTACGAGCAGTACTTC.

The CDR3 DNA sequence: TGTGCCAGCAGGCTAGCGGGAACCTACGAGCAGTACTTC. It translates to CASRLAGTYEQYF. V and J are TRBV27 and TRBJ2-7, with TRBD2 matching 9 bases. The CDR3 runs 13 residues. CDR1 is MNHEY, CDR2 SMNVEV, per germline (reference sequence). The junction had 2 bases not matched to a gene; V was cut back by 6 bases and J by 2 bases.

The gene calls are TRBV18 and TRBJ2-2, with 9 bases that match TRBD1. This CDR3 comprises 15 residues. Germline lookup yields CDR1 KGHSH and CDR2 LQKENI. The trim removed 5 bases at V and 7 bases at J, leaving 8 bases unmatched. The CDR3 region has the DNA TGTGCCAGCTCATCCCGGGACAGGGACGGCGGGGAGCTGTTTTTT. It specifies CASSSRDRDGGELFF.

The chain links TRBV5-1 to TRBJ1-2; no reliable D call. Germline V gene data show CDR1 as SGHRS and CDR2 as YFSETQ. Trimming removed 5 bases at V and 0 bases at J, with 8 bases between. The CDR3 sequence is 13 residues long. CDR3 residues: CASRDTTNYGYTF. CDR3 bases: TGCGCCAGCAGAGACACTACTAACTATGGCTACACCTTC.

Here the CDR3 reads CASSPRRGGRLGTEAFF. For the CDR3, the DNA is TGTGCCAGCAGCCCCCGACGGGGGGGGAGGCTGGGGACTGAAGCTTTCTTT. The rearrangement joins TRBV7-9 to TRBJ1-1, with D possibly TRBD1 on 5 matching bases. Germline loops: CDR1 SEHNR, CDR2 FQNEAQ (reference sequence). The CDR3 length is 17 residues. V was shortened by 5 bases and J by 5 bases, with 24 bases between the two germline ends.

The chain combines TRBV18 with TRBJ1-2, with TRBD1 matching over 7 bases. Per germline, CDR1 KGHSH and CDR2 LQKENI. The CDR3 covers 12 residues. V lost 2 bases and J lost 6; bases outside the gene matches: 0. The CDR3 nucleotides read TGTGCCAGCTCACCAACAGGGGATGGCTACACCTTC. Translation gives CASSPTGDGYTF.

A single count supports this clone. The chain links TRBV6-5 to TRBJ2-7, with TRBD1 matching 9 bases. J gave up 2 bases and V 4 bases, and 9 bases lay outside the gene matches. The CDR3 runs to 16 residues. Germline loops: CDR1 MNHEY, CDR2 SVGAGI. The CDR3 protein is CASSSIRGQGPYEQYF. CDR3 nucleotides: TGTGCCAGCAGTTCCATCCGGGGACAGGGTCCCTACGAGCAGTACTTC.

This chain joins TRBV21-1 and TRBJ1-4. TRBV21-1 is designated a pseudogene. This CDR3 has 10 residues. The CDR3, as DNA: TGTGCCAGCAGTATGGAAAAACTGTTTTTT. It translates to CASSMEKLFF.